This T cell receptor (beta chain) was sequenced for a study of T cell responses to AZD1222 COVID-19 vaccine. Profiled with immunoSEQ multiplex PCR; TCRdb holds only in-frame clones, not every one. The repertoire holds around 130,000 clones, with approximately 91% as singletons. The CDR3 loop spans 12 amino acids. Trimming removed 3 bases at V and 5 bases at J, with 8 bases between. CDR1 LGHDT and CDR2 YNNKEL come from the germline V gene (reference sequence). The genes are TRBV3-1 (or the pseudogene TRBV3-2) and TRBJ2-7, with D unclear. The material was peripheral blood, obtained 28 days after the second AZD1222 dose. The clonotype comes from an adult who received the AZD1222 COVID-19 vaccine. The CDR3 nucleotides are TGTGCCAGCAGCCAGGGCCCCAACGAGCAGTACTTC. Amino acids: CASSQGPNEQYF.